This TCR beta chain came from a study of T cell repertoires in cytomegalovirus infection. Using its own MiXCR run on the reads, TCRdb lists one record per CDR3 protein. The repertoire has 350,000 to 400,000 distinct CDR3 sequences, roughly a third of them found once; the top ten carry 13%. Note on this clonotype: Its antigen is still unknown.

The clonotype originates from a human donor in good health (CMV status not recorded). Some clones in this sample may be carry-over from other donors' samples. This material consisted of cultured PBMCs, taken from culture after CMV antigen stimulation.

The CDR3 loop reads CASSLGQAFGSPLHF. As DNA, the CDR3 is TGTGCCAGCAGTTTGGGACAGGCTTTTGGTTCACCCCTCCACTTT. The rearrangement links TRBV12-3 or TRBV12-4 to TRBJ1-6, with 8 bases fitting TRBD1. The trim removed 3 bases at V and 9 bases at J, leaving 7 bases unmatched. The CDR3 runs 15 residues.